The entry below gives a single T cell receptor beta chain sequence along with its context. What it binds is not known. The data originate from a study of glioma-infiltrating T cells after dendritic cell vaccination. Input was 2 ug genomic DNA, or all available if less. Assay: immunoSEQ multiplex PCR; the TCRdb copy retains only in-frame clones and omits some. The sample includes under 40,000 clones, over 90% seen only once; the top ten take less than 2.5%. Germline lookup yields CDR1 DFQATT and CDR2 SNEGSKA (reference sequence). The length of the CDR3 is 11 residues. Between the trimmed V and J ends, which lost 6 bases and 8 bases, there was a span of 13 bases. Findings of the study overall: Survival was not directly related to TCR clonality in these patients. Patients with more pretreatment TILs had longer time to progression and survival.

The sample was blood, taken before dendritic cell vaccination. This clonotype originated in a human donor with glioblastoma. The J gene is TRBJ1-1, the V gene TRBV20-1, with D maybe TRBD1 (6 bases). CDR3 in DNA: TGCAGTGCCCCAAACAGGGCCGAAGCTTTCTTT. It encodes CSAPNRAEAFF.